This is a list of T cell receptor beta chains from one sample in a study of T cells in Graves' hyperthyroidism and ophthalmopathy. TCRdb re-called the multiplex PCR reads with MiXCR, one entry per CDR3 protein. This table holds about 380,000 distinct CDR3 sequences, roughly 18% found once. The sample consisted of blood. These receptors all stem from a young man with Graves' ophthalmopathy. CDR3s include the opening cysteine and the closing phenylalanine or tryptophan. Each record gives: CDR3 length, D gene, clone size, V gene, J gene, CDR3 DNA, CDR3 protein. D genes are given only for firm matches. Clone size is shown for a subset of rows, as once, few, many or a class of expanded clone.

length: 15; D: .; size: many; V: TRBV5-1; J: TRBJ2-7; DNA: TGCGCCAGCAGCTTGTTAGGGACAAACTCCTACGAGCAGTACTTC; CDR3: CASSLLGTNSYEQYF
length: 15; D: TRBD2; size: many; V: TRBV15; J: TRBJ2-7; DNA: TGTGCCACCAGCACCCCCGGCGGGGGATCCTACGAGCAGTACTTC; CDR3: CATSTPGGGSYEQYF
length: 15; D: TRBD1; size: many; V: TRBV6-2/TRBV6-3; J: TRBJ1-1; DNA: TGTGCCAGCAGTTATGGGACAGGAATGAACACTGAAGCTTTCTTT; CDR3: CASSYGTGMNTEAFF
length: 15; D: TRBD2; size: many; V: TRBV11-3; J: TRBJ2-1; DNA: TGTGCCAGCAGCCCGGGACTAGCGGTATACAATGAGCAGTTCTTC; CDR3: CASSPGLAVYNEQFF
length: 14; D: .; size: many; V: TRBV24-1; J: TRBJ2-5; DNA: TGTGCCACCAGTGATCCCAGGGGTCAAGAGACCCAGTACTTC; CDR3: CATSDPRGQETQYF
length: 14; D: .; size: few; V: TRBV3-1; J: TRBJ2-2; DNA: TGTGCCAGCAGGAGACGGGCGGGGACCGGGGAGCTGTTTTTT; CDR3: CASRRRAGTGELFF
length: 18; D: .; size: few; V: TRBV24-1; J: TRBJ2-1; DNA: TGTGCCACCAGTGATTTGGGGTTCGGCGGCGGCTCCTACAATGAGCAGTTCTTC; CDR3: CATSDLGFGGGSYNEQFF
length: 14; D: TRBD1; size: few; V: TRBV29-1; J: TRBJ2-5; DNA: TGCAGCGTGCGCATTACAGGGGGTGATGGGACCCAGTACTTC; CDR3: CSVRITGGDGTQYF
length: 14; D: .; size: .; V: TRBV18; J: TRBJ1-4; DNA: TGTGCCAGCTCACCCAGGGGCTATAATGAAAAACTGTTTTTT; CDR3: CASSPRGYNEKLFF
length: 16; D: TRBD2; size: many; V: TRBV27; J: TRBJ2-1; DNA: TGTGCCAGCACCTTCCTAGCGGGGGGTTCCTACAATGAGCAGTTCTTC; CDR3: CASTFLAGGSYNEQFF
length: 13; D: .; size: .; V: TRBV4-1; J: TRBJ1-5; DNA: TGCGCCAGCAGCCAAGCTACAGAGCAACCCCAGCATTTT; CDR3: CASSQATEQPQHF
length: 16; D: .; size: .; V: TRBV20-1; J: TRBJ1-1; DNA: TGCAGTGCTAGAGACCACAGCAGGGGTAGGATCACTGAAGCTTTCTTT; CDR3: CSARDHSRGRITEAFF
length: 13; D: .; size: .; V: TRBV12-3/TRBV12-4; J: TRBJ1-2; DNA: TGTGCCAGCAGCCTAATTGGGACGGGTGGCTACACCTTC; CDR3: CASSLIGTGGYTF
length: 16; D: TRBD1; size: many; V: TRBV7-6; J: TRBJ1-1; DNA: TGTGCCAGCAGCCGATCGTCGGGGGACAGAAACACTGAAGCTTTCTTT; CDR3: CASSRSSGDRNTEAFF
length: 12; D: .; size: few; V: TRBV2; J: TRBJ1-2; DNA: TGTGCCAGCAGTGAGTCCAGTTATGGCTACACCTTC; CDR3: CASSESSYGYTF
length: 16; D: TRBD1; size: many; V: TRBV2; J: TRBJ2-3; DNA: TGTGCCAGCAGTGATGTCGGGGACAGGGGTTCAGATACGCAGTATTTT; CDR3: CASSDVGDRGSDTQYF
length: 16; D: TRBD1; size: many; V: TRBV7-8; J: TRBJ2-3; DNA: TGTGCCAGCAAGAGGGGGCCCCTGACAAGCACAGATACGCAGTATTTT; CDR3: CASKRGPLTSTDTQYF
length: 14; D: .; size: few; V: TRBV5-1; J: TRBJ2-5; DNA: TGCGCCAGCACTCCTCGGGACTTCCAAGAGACCCAGTACTTC; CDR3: CASTPRDFQETQYF
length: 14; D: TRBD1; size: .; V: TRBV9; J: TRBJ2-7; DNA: TGTGCCAGCAGCGCCGGGACAGGGCCGCTCGAGCAGTACTTC; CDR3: CASSAGTGPLEQYF
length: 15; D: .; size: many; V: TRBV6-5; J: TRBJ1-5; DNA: TGTGCCAGCAGTTACTCGAGCCGTGGCAATCAGCCCCAGCATTTT; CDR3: CASSYSSRGNQPQHF
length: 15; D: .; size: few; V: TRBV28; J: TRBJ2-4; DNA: TGTGCCAGCAGTTTCGCCGGGATGACCAAAAACATTCAGTACTTC; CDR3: CASSFAGMTKNIQYF
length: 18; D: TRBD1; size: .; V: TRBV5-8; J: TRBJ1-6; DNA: TGTGCCAGCAGCCCCCGGGACAGGGCTGACTCCTATAATTCACCCCTCCACTTT; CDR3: CASSPRDRADSYNSPLHF
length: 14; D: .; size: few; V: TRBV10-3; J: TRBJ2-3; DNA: TGTGCCATCACCCCCCGCCCGGTGTCAGATACGCAGTATTTT; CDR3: CAITPRPVSDTQYF
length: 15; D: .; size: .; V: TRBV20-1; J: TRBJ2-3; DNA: TGCAGTGCTAGCGTTGCCGATCGTGGCACAGATACGCAGTATTTT; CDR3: CSASVADRGTDTQYF
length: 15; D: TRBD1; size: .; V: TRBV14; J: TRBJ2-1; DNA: TGTGCCAGCAGCCTTACCGGGACAGGGGAGGGTGAGCAGTTCTTC; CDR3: CASSLTGTGEGEQFF
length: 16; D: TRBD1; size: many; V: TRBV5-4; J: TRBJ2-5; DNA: TGTGCCAGCAGCCGACCCGGGACAGCCATCCAAGAGACCCAGTACTTC; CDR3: CASSRPGTAIQETQYF
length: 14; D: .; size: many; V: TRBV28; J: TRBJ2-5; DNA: TGTGCCAGCAGTCGGGTCCGGGCGGGAGAGACCCAGTACTTC; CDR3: CASSRVRAGETQYF
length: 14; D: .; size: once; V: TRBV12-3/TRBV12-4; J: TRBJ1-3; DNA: TGTGCCAGCAGTTTCCGGGTATTGAGAAACACCATATATTTT; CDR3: CASSFRVLRNTIYF
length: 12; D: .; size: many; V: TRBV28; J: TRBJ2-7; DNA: TGTGCCAGCAGTCCGGGACTTCGGGAGCAGTACTTC; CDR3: CASSPGLREQYF
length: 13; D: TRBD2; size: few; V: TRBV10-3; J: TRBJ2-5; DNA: TGTGCCATCAGGGGGACTAACCAAGAGACCCAGTACTTC; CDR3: CAIRGTNQETQYF
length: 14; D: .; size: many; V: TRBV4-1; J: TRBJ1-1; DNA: TGCGCCAGCAGCCAAGAGGACCGAGACACTGAAGCTTTCTTT; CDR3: CASSQEDRDTEAFF
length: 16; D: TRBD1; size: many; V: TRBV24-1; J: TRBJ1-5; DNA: TGTGCCACCAGTGATTCCCGACAGGGCCACAATCAGCCCCAGCATTTT; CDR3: CATSDSRQGHNQPQHF
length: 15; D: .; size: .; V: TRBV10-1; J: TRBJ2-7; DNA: TGCGCCAGCAGTGATCGGGCGGGGAGCTCCTACGAGCAGTACTTC; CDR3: CASSDRAGSSYEQYF
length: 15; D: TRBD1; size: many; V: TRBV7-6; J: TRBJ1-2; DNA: TGTGCCAGCAGCCTCCGGACAGGAGGCATCTATGGCTACACCTTC; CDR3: CASSLRTGGIYGYTF
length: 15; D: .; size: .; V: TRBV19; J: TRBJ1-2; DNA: TGTGCCAGTAGTATCAGACAGGAGTATAACTATGGCTACACCTTC; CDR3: CASSIRQEYNYGYTF
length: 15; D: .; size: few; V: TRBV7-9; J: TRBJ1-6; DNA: TGTGCCAGCAGCTTAGTTCAGGGAAAGGATTCACCCCTCCACTTT; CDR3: CASSLVQGKDSPLHF
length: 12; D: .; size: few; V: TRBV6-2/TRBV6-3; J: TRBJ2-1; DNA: TGTGCCAGCAGTTACTTTCTTGATGAGCAGTTCTTC; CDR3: CASSYFLDEQFF
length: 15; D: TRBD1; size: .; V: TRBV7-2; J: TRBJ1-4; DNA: TGTGCCAGCAGCAGGCAACAGGGGGCGAATGAAAAACTGTTTTTT; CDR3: CASSRQQGANEKLFF
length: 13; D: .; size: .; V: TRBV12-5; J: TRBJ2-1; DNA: TGTGCTAGTGGTTTGACGCTGTACGGTGAGCAGTTCTTC; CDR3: CASGLTLYGEQFF
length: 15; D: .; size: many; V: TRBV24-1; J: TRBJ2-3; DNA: TGTGCCACCAGTGATTTGCCAGAGGCCGCAGATACGCAGTATTTT; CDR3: CATSDLPEAADTQYF
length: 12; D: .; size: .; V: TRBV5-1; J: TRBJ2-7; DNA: TGCGCCAGCAGCTTGGAGGGGATCGAGCAGTACTTC; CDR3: CASSLEGIEQYF